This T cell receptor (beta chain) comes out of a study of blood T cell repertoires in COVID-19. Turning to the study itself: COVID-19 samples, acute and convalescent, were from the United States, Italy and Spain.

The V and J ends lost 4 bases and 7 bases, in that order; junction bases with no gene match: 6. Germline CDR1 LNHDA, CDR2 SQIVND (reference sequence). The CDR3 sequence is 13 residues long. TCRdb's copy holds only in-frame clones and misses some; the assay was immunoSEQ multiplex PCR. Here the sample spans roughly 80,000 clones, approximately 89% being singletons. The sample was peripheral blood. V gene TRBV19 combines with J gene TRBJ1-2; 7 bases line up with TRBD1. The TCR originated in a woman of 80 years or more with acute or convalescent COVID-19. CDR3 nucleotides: TGTGCCAGTAGTAGAGAGGGGGCGTCTGGCTACACCTTC. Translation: CASSREGASGYTF. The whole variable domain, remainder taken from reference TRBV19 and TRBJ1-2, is DGGITQSPKYLFRKEGQNVTLSCEQNLNHDAMYWYRQDPGQGLRLIYYSQIVNDFQKGDIAEGYSVSREKKESFPLTVTSAQKNPTAFYLCASSREGASGYTFGSGTRLTVV.